This record concerns one T cell receptor beta chain sequence. Its antigen is not identified. The data were taken from a study of OX40 agonist ivuxolimab in advanced cancers. Study findings and constraints: At 0.1 to 3.0 mg/kg, clonal expansion of CD4+ and CD8+ blood T cells had occurred by week 6. The study found that CD8+ T cells averaged more expanded clones than CD4+.

Trimming removed 5 bases at V and 5 bases at J, with 9 bases between. The germline gives CDR1 MGHDK, CDR2 SYGVNS. CDR3 length equals 12 residues. Sequenced by immunoSEQ multiplex PCR; TCRdb stores in-frame clones only, minus some. The profile shows 30,000 to 40,000 clones, roughly nine tenths of them singletons. The V call is TRBV25-1, the J call TRBJ2-5, with D tentatively TRBD1 (5 bases). This TCR was sampled from an adult with an advanced solid tumor such as melanoma, head and neck, liver or kidney cancer. This material consisted of CD4+ or CD8+ T cells sorted from blood, taken in a trial of the OX40 agonist ivuxolimab. This chain's CDR3 is CASSPAGETQYF. CDR3 DNA: TGTGCCAGCAGTCCTGCAGGGGAGACCCAGTACTTC.